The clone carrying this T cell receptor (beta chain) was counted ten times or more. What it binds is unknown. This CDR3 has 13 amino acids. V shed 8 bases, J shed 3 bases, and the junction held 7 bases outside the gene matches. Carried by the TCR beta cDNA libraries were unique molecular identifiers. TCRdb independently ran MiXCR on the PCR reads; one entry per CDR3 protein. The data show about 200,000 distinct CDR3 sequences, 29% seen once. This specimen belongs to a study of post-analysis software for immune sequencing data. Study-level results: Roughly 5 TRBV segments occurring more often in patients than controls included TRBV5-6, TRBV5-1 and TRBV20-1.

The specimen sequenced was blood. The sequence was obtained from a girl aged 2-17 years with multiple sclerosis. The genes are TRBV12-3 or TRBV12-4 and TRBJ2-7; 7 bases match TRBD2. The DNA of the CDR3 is TGTGCCAGCCGTAACTCGGGGGGCTACGAGCAGTACTTC. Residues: CASRNSGGYEQYF.